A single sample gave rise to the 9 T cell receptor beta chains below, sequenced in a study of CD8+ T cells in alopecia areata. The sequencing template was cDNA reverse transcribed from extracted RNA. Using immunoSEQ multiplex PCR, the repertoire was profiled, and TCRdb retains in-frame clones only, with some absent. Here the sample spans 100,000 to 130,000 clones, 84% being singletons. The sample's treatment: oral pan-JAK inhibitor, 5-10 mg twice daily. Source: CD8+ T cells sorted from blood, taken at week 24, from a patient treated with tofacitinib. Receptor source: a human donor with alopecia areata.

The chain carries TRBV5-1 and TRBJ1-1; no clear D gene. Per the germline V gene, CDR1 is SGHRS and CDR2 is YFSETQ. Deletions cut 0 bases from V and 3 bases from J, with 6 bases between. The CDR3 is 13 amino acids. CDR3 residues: CASSLGLDTEAFF. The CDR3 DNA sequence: TGCGCCAGCAGCTTGGGGTTGGACACTGAAGCTTTCTTT.

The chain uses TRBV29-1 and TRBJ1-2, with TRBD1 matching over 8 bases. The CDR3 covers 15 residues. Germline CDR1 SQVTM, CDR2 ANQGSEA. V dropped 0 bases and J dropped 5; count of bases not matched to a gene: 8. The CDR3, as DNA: TGCAGCGTTGAAGAAGGGCAGGGGGCATATTATGGCTACACCTTC. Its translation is CSVEEGQGAYYGYTF.

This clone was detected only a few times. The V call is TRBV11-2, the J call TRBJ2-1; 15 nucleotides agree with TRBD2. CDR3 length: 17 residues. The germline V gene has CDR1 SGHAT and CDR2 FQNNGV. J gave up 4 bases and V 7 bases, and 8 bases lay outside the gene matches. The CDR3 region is CASNGLAGGSEYNEQFF. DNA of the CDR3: TGTGCCAGCAATGGACTAGCGGGGGGGAGTGAGTACAATGAGCAGTTCTTC.

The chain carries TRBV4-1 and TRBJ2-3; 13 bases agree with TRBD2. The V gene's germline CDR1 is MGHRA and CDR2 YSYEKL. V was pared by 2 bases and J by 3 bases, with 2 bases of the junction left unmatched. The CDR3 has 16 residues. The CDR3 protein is CASSQRLAGGTDTQYF. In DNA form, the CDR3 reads TGCGCCAGCAGCCAACGACTAGCGGGGGGTACAGATACGCAGTATTTT.

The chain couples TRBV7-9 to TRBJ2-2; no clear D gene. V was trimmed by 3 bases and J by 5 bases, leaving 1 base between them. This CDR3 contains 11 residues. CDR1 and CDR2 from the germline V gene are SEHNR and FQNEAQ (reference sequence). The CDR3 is CASSFTGELFF. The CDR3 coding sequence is TGTGCCAGCAGCTTTACCGGGGAGCTGTTTTTT.

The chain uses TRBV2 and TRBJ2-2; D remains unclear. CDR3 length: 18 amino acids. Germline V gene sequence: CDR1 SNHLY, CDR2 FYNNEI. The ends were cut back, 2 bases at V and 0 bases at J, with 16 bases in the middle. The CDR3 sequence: CASSEFPAEASNTGELFF. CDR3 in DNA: TGTGCCAGCAGTGAATTTCCGGCAGAGGCCTCGAACACCGGGGAGCTGTTTTTT.

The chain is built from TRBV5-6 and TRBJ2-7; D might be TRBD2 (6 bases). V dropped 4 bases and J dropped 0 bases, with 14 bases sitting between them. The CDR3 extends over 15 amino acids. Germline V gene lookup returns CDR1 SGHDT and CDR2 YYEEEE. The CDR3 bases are TGTGCCAGCAGCCAACCCACGGGGGACTCCTACGAGCAGTACTTC. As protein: CASSQPTGDSYEQYF. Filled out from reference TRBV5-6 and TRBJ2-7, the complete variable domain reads DAGVTQSPTHLIKTRGQQVTLRCSPKSGHDTVSWYQQALGQGPQFIFQYYEEEERQRGNFPDRFSGHQFPNYSSELNVNALLLGDSALYLCASSQPTGDSYEQYFGPGTRLTVT.

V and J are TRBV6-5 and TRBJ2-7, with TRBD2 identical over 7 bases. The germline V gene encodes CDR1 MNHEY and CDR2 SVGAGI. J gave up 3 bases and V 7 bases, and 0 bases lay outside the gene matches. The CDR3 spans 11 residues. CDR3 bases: TGTGCCAGCACTAGCGGCTACGAGCAGTACTTC. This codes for CASTSGYEQYF.

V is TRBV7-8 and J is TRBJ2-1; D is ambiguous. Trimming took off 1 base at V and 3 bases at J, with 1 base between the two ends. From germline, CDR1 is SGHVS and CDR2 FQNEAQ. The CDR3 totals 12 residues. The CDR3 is CASSLDYNEQFF. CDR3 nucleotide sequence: TGTGCCAGCAGCTTAGACTACAATGAGCAGTTCTTC.